This T cell receptor beta chain was identified during a study of PD-L1 blockade in urothelial cancer. The overall study: About 85% of the roughly 29 patients were men who had bladder-origin urothelial cancer. Researchers looked at the blood 3 weeks (second dose) and 6 weeks after treatment began.

CDR3 length: 13 residues. The V gene's germline CDR1 is SGHTA and CDR2 FQGTGA. Trimming left V 2 bases short and J 6 bases short, with 11 bases between. Some clones are missing from TCRdb's copy, which holds only in-frame ones; the method was immunoSEQ multiplex PCR. The table has approximately 50,000 clones, over 65% seen once. Time point denoted: pretreatment peripheral blood. The sequence was collected from a man aged 45 to 65 with urothelial cancer. The source was PBMCs, collected around atezolizumab (anti-PD-L1) treatment. The rearrangement joins TRBV7-3 to TRBJ2-7; D possibly corresponds to TRBD1 (5 bases). The CDR3 DNA is TGTGCCAGCAGCTTACAGGGCTCGGGCGAGCAGTACTTC. Its translation is CASSLQGSGEQYF.